The TCR beta chain under discussion was sequenced for a study of T cell repertoires in cytomegalovirus infection (dated by TCRdb to the late 2010s). With regard to the full study: Peptide stimulations targeted recently identified HLA-C-restricted CMV epitopes, whose presentation resists viral immunomodulation, together with well-studied HLA-B-restricted epitopes. Donor HLA type was relevant to the analysis, as public TCR beta signatures indicated carriage of CMV infection together with the matching HLA type.

This clonotype was recorded at least ten times. Its specific antigen is unknown. No base-level quality is on record; no much larger clone is a single base apart. What this sample's treatment or condition label stands for: in vitro stimulation with specific CMV peptide epitopes to enrich CMV-specific T cells. The run used an Illumina HiSeq 1500. TCRdb passed the public sequencing reads through fastp at Q25 and MiXCR, retaining productive beta sequences. A single entry per CDR3 protein holds the most common genes and DNA from its merged rows. This sample is represented by fewer than 950,000 distinct CDR3 sequences; about 30% of them were singletons. The leading ten clones occupy approximately 13% of the sample. Findings and caveats that apply to the study as a whole: The ex vivo response was dominated by HLA-C-restricted CMV-specific TCR beta clonotypes, which also provided the single most frequent clonotype in two of eight donors. In both this cohort and an independent cohort of 350 or so donors, the cumulative frequency of public TCR beta family members distinguished carriers of CMV infection plus the relevant HLA type.

Reading the germline V gene (reference sequence) gives CDR1 LNHDA and CDR2 SQIVND. The CDR3 spans 18 residues, from the cysteine through the phenylalanine. Only the CDR3 region is kept as DNA, spanning 54 bases read in frame from base 1. A distance of 26 bases separates the germline ends of V and J, which lose 3 bases and 6 bases respectively. The material sequenced was cultured CD8+ T cells from PBMCs, taken from culture after CMV antigen stimulation. The chain employs TRBV19 and TRBJ1-1; a tentative D call is TRBD1 (5 bases match). This sequence originates from a human donor in good health (CMV status not recorded). Some clones in this sample may be carry-over from other donors' samples. The base sequence is TGTGCCAGTAGTATCGACACCTCACCTGGACAAGAATCCTCTGAAGCTTTCTTT. The translation is CASSIDTSPGQESSEAFF.